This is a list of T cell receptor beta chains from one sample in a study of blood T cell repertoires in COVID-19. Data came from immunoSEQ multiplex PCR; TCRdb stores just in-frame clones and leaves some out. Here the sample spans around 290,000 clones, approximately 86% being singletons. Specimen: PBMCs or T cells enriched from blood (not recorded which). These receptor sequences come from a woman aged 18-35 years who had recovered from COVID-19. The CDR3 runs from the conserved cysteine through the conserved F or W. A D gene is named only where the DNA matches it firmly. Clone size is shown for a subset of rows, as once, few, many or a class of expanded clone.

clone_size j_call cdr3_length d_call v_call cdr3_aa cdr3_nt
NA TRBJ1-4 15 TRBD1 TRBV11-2 CASSVLGTGGEKLFF TGTGCCAGCAGCGTACTCGGGACAGGGGGGGAAAAACTGTTTTTT
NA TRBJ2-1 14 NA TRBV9 CASSVDTGNNEQFF TGTGCCAGCAGCGTAGACACGGGGAACAATGAGCAGTTCTTC
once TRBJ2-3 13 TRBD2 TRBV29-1 CSVDGGRPDTQYF TGCAGCGTTGACGGCGGGAGGCCAGATACGCAGTATTTT
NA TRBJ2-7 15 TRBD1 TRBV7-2 CASSEGQGSSYEQYF TGTGCCAGCAGCGAAGGACAGGGCTCTTCCTACGAGCAGTACTTC
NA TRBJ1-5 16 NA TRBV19 CASSIDLSPSNQPQHF TGTGCCAGTAGTATAGATCTTTCCCCGAGCAATCAGCCCCAGCATTTT
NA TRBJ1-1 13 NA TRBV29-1 CSAQGGDLTEAFF TGCAGCGCTCAAGGAGGGGACCTCACTGAAGCTTTCTTT
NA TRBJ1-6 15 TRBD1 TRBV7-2 CASSPRQGGNSPLHF TGTGCCAGCAGCCCACGACAGGGGGGCAATTCACCCCTCCACTTT
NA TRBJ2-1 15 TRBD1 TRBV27 CASSLGTGSYNEQFF TGTGCCAGCAGTTTGGGGACAGGGTCCTACAATGAGCAGTTCTTC
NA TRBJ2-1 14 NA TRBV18 CASSPSGRTMGQFF TGTGCCAGCTCACCCTCAGGAAGGACAATGGGGCAGTTCTTC
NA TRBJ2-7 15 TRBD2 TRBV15 CATSRAGLLNYEQYF TGTGCCACCAGCAGAGCGGGACTACTCAACTACGAGCAGTACTTC
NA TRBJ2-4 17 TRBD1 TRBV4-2 CASSQDGTGQGKNIQYF TGTGCCAGCAGCCAAGATGGGACAGGGCAGGGCAAAAACATTCAGTACTTC
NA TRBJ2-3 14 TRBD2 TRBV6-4 CASGAGREEDTQYF TGTGCCAGCGGGGCGGGGCGGGAGGAAGATACGCAGTATTTT
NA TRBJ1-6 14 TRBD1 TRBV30 CAWSGRQGNSPLHF TGTGCCTGGAGTGGGAGACAGGGAAATTCACCCCTCCACTTT
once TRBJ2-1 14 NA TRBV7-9 CASSQPAGVHEQFF TGTGCCAGCAGCCAACCTGCAGGGGTACATGAGCAGTTCTTC
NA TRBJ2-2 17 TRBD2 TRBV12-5 CASGFGLAGGISGELFF TGTGCTAGTGGCTTTGGACTAGCGGGGGGTATTTCCGGGGAGCTGTTTTTT
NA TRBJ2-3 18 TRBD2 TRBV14 CASSQDIQAGGYTDTQYF TGTGCCAGCAGCCAAGACATTCAAGCGGGGGGATACACAGATACGCAGTATTTT
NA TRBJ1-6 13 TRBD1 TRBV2 CASHRGMNSPLHF TGTGCCAGCCACAGGGGAATGAATTCACCCCTCCACTTT
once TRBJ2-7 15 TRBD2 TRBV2 CASTHPLAGRNEQYF TGTGCCAGCACTCACCCCCTAGCGGGAAGGAACGAGCAGTACTTC
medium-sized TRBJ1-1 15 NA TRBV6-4 CASSETGTLNTEAFF TGTGCCAGCAGTGAGACCGGGACACTGAACACTGAAGCTTTCTTT
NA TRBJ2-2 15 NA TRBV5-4 CASRSGLTNTGELFF TGTGCCAGCAGATCTGGACTTACCAACACCGGGGAGCTGTTTTTT
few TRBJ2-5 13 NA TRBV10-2 CASSFQGAETQYF TGCGCCAGCAGTTTTCAGGGTGCAGAGACCCAGTACTTC
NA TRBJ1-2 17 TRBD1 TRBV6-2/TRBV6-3 CASSSRGQGPNETGYTF TGTGCCAGCAGCTCCCGAGGACAGGGCCCTAATGAGACTGGCTACACCTTC
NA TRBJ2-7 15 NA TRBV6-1 CASSEASYMPYEQYF TGTGCCAGCAGTGAAGCTAGTTATATGCCCTACGAGCAGTACTTC
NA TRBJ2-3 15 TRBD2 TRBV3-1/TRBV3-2 CASSPSGEGTDTQYF TGTGCCAGCAGCCCGAGCGGGGAGGGGACAGATACGCAGTATTTT
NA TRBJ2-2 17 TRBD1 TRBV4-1 CASSQSRDRANTGELFF TGCGCCAGCAGCCAATCCCGGGACAGGGCAAACACCGGGGAGCTGTTTTTT
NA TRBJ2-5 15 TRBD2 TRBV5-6 CASSSGLAPRETQYF TGTGCCAGCAGCTCCGGACTAGCGCCGAGGGAGACCCAGTACTTC
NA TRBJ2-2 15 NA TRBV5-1 CASGWAGSNTGELFF TGCGCCAGCGGATGGGCCGGATCGAACACCGGGGAGCTGTTTTTT
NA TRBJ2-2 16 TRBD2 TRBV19 CASSPKREINTGELFF TGTGCCAGTAGTCCCAAGCGGGAGATAAACACCGGGGAGCTGTTTTTT
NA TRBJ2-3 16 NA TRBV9 CASSEAAGAGTDTQYF TGTGCCAGCAGCGAGGCCGCGGGGGCAGGGACAGATACGCAGTATTTT
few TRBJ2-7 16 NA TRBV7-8 CASSLSVQGGFYEQYF TGTGCCAGCAGCTTATCGGTACAGGGGGGGTTCTACGAGCAGTACTTC
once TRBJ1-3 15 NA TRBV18 CASSPPPGSGNTIYF TGTGCCAGCTCACCACCGCCGGGCTCTGGAAACACCATATATTTT
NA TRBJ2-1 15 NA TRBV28 CASSLAAPLHAEQFF TGTGCCAGCAGCCTAGCCGCACCGCTTCATGCTGAGCAGTTCTTC
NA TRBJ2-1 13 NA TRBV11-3 CASSLDAGYEQFF TGTGCCAGCAGCTTAGATGCAGGTTATGAGCAGTTCTTC
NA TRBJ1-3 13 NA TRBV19 CASLAISGNTIYF TGTGCCAGTCTAGCGATCTCTGGAAACACCATATATTTT
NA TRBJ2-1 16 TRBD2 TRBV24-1 CATSDLGLAGGNEQFF TGTGCCACCAGTGATCTAGGACTAGCGGGAGGTAATGAGCAGTTCTTC
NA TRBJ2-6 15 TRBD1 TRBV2 CASSRQGSGANVLTF TGTGCCAGCAGTAGACAGGGCTCCGGGGCCAACGTCCTGACTTTC
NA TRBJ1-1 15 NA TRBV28 CASRTPGVLNTEAFF TGTGCCAGCAGAACTCCAGGGGTTTTAAACACTGAAGCTTTCTTT
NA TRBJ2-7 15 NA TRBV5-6 CASSLSGGDPGEQYF TGTGCCAGCAGCTTGTCCGGCGGGGACCCCGGCGAGCAGTACTTC
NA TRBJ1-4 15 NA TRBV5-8 CASSLENLLAEKLFF TGTGCCAGCAGCTTGGAAAACTTACTTGCGGAAAAACTGTTTTTT
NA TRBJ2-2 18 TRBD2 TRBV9 CASSVSQGLAGNTGELFF TGTGCCAGCAGCGTCTCCCAGGGCCTAGCGGGAAACACCGGGGAGCTGTTTTTT
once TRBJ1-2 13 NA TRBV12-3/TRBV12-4 CASSLREGAGYTF TGTGCCAGCAGTCTCAGGGAAGGGGCTGGCTACACCTTC
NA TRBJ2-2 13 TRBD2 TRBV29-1 CSVVGGPTGELFF TGCAGCGTTGTGGGAGGGCCCACCGGGGAGCTGTTTTTT